These T cell receptor beta chains were read from a single sample in a study of early stage breast cancer tumors. The repertoire was sequenced with immunoSEQ multiplex PCR; TCRdb's copy has only in-frame clones and lacks some. The sample records 45,000 to 50,000 clones, roughly 80% being singletons. The sequencing sample was made of blood. These receptors all come from a person aged 50-59 years with breast cancer. Both conserved end residues are part of each CDR3. D genes are given only for firm matches. Rows give clone size only sometimes, using once, few, many, or a class for an expanded clone.

d_call	v_call	clone_size	j_call	cdr3_nt	cdr3_aa
-	TRBV29-1	-	TRBJ2-5	TGCAGCGTGAGGCTGGCCAGTATAGAGACCCAGTACTTC	CSVRLASIETQYF
-	TRBV9	few	TRBJ1-1	TGTGCCAGCAGCGTAGACAGCATGAACACTGAAGCTTTCTTT	CASSVDSMNTEAFF
-	TRBV30	-	TRBJ2-1	TGTGCCTGGAGTGTACAGGGTTCCTACAATGAGCAGTTCTTC	CAWSVQGSYNEQFF
-	TRBV5-1	-	TRBJ2-5	TGCGCCAGCAGCTTGTGGGGAGAGACCCAGTACTTC	CASSLWGETQYF
-	TRBV18	-	TRBJ1-2	TGTGCCAGCTCACCGCAGTCGGGGGCTGGTACGACAGGCTACACCTTC	CASSPQSGAGTTGYTF
-	TRBV7-2	-	TRBJ2-5	TGTGCCAGCAGCTCTGCGGGGAGCCAAGGAGAGACCCAGTACTTC	CASSSAGSQGETQYF
-	TRBV12-5	once	TRBJ2-1	TGTGCTAGTGGTTTGAGGCTAGCCTACAATGAGCAGTTCTTC	CASGLRLAYNEQFF
TRBD2	TRBV29-1	-	TRBJ2-1	TGCAGCGCGTCACTAGCGGGGGCCTCGATCTCCTACAATGAGCAGTTCTTC	CSASLAGASISYNEQFF
-	TRBV11-2	-	TRBJ2-1	TGTGCCAGCAAATACAGGGACAATGAGCAGTTCTTC	CASKYRDNEQFF
-	TRBV11-3	-	TRBJ2-1	TGTGCCAGCAGCTTAGATCCCCGAGGGGATGAGCAGTTCTTC	CASSLDPRGDEQFF
-	TRBV19	-	TRBJ2-5	TGTGCCAGTAGTATGGCTAGCGCGTACCAAGAGACCCAGTACTTC	CASSMASAYQETQYF
TRBD2	TRBV10-1	-	TRBJ2-1	TGCGCCAGCAGCAGTAGCGGGGGGTCGTTTAATGAGCAGTTCTTC	CASSSSGGSFNEQFF
-	TRBV14	-	TRBJ1-3	TGTGCCAGCAGCTATAACCCAAACACCATATATTTT	CASSYNPNTIYF
-	TRBV5-1	-	TRBJ2-3	TGCGCCAGCAGCCCGACGCCCATAGGGACAGATACGCAGTATTTT	CASSPTPIGTDTQYF
-	TRBV18	-	TRBJ2-2	TGTGCCAGCTCACCGGCGCTGGACACCGGGGAGCTGTTTTTT	CASSPALDTGELFF
TRBD1	TRBV28	-	TRBJ1-2	TGTGCCAGCAGGTCCCCGGGACAGACTAGCCCGGCGGACTATGGCTACACCTTC	CASRSPGQTSPADYGYTF
TRBD1	TRBV30	-	TRBJ1-5	TGTGCCTGGGGGGACAGGGTAGGGCAGCCCCAGCATTTT	CAWGDRVGQPQHF
-	TRBV7-9	-	TRBJ1-3	TGTGCCAGCCAGGGCGGAGCGGGAAACACCATATATTTT	CASQGGAGNTIYF
-	TRBV6-6	-	TRBJ2-2	TGTGCCAGCAGTTACTCGAAGGCAGCGGGCGGGGAGCTGTTTTTT	CASSYSKAAGGELFF
-	TRBV29-1	-	TRBJ1-1	TGCAGCGTTGAATATCAGGGGCGGGCTGAAGCTTTCTTT	CSVEYQGRAEAFF
TRBD1	TRBV18	-	TRBJ2-7	TGTGCCAGCTCAATAGGGGGGACAGGGCCCTCCTACGAGCAGTACTTC	CASSIGGTGPSYEQYF
-	TRBV5-1	-	TRBJ2-5	TGCGCCAGCAGCTGGTGGGACTTGAAAGAGACCCAGTACTTC	CASSWWDLKETQYF
-	TRBV12-5	-	TRBJ1-1	TGTGCTAGCAAGCGTCCCTCTAACACTGAAGCTTTCTTT	CASKRPSNTEAFF
TRBD1	TRBV7-9	few	TRBJ2-7	TGTGCCAGCAGCCAGGGACAGGGGAAGACCTACGAGCAGTACTTC	CASSQGQGKTYEQYF
-	TRBV28	-	TRBJ2-7	TGTGCCAGCAGTTTCAGCAGGTTCTACTACGAGCAGTACTTC	CASSFSRFYYEQYF
TRBD1	TRBV7-8	few	TRBJ1-2	TGTGCCAGCAGCCCGGGACAGCTGGAGGGCTACACCTTC	CASSPGQLEGYTF
-	TRBV4-1	-	TRBJ2-7	TGCGCCAGCAGCCAAGATCAGAGACCCATCCACGAGCAGTACTTC	CASSQDQRPIHEQYF
TRBD1	TRBV11-2	-	TRBJ2-5	TGTGCCAGCAGCCCCTGGGGGCAGGGGGCACGGGAGACCCAGTACTTC	CASSPWGQGARETQYF
-	TRBV30	-	TRBJ1-2	TGTGCCTGGAGTGCGGACACAACTTACTATGGCTACACCTTC	CAWSADTTYYGYTF
TRBD1	TRBV28	once	TRBJ2-5	TGTGCCAGCAGTTTGCTAGGACAGGGGGCCCAAGAGACCCAGTACTTC	CASSLLGQGAQETQYF
-	TRBV5-8	once	TRBJ2-3	TGTGCCAGCAGCAACCCCGATGGCACAGATACGCAGTATTTT	CASSNPDGTDTQYF
-	TRBV27	-	TRBJ2-5	TGTGCCAGCAGTTACCAAGAGACCCAGTACTTC	CASSYQETQYF
-	TRBV7-9	-	TRBJ2-1	TGTGCCAGCAGCCCGCGGGACTTTAGCTCCTACAATGAGCAGTTCTTC	CASSPRDFSSYNEQFF
-	TRBV7-8	-	TRBJ2-2	TGTGCCAGCAGCGCCAAAGGTTACAGGAACACCGGGGAGCTGTTTTTT	CASSAKGYRNTGELFF
-	TRBV7-9	-	TRBJ1-1	TGTGCCAGCAGCTTCAGTCGGATGAACACTGAAGCTTTCTTT	CASSFSRMNTEAFF
TRBD1	TRBV28	-	TRBJ1-2	TGTGCCAGCAGTTTATCGGCCAGGGGGTATGGCTACACCTTC	CASSLSARGYGYTF
TRBD1	TRBV28	-	TRBJ2-5	TGTGCCAGCAGTTCCTCCGGGACAGGGCGACAAGAGACCCAGTACTTC	CASSSSGTGRQETQYF
-	TRBV10-3	-	TRBJ2-7	TGTGCCATCAGTGAGTCGACACTGACAGATACCAAGAGTTACGAGCAGTACTTC	CAISESTLTDTKSYEQYF
TRBD2	TRBV28	-	TRBJ2-3	TGTGCCAGCAGTTTCACCCGAGCGGGGGGAAACACAGATACGCAGTATTTT	CASSFTRAGGNTDTQYF
-	TRBV5-1	-	TRBJ2-5	TGCGCCAGCAGCTCCATCAGTGGGCCCCAAGAGACCCAGTACTTC	CASSSISGPQETQYF
TRBD2	TRBV19	once	TRBJ2-3	TGTGCCAGTAGTATGACTAGCGGGAGCATAGATACGCAGTATTTT	CASSMTSGSIDTQYF
-	TRBV7-6	once	TRBJ1-2	TGTGCCAGCAGCTTGAGGGGCGACTATGGCTACACCTTC	CASSLRGDYGYTF
-	TRBV7-6	few	TRBJ2-7	TGTGCCAGCAGCTTAAACGGAGTCGAATACGAGCAGTACTTC	CASSLNGVEYEQYF
TRBD1	TRBV14	-	TRBJ1-6	TGTGCCAGCAGCCCGGACAGGTTTGCTTCACCCCTCCACTTT	CASSPDRFASPLHF
-	TRBV5-4	-	TRBJ2-5	TGTGCCAGCAGCTTGGTGGGGGAAGAGACCCAGTACTTC	CASSLVGEETQYF
-	TRBV12-2	-	TRBJ2-7	TGTGCAAGTCGCACAGATAGCGGGAGGTCGTACGAGCAGTACTTC	CASRTDSGRSYEQYF
-	TRBV7-9	-	TRBJ2-1	TGTGCCAGCAGCCCCCGGGACCTTTTTTTTGAGCAGTTCTTC	CASSPRDLFFEQFF
-	TRBV13	-	TRBJ2-1	TGTGCCAGCAGCTTGGATTCAAACAATGAGCAGTTCTTC	CASSLDSNNEQFF
TRBD1	TRBV6-5	-	TRBJ1-1	TGTGCCAGCAGTTGGGGACAGCTGAACACTGAAGCTTTCTTT	CASSWGQLNTEAFF
TRBD1	TRBV5-1	-	TRBJ2-7	TGCGCCAGCAGCTCGGCCGGGACAGGGGTTCCCGAGCAGTACTTC	CASSSAGTGVPEQYF
TRBD1	TRBV7-9	-	TRBJ2-7	TGTGCCAGCAGCTTCGGACAGGGGGCAAGAGAGCAGTACTTC	CASSFGQGAREQYF
-	TRBV11-2	-	TRBJ1-5	TGTGCCAGCAGCGCCACCTGGGGGAATCAGCCCCAGCATTTT	CASSATWGNQPQHF
-	TRBV30	-	TRBJ1-1	TGTGCCTGGAGCCAGGGACTCCCCGGAACTGAAGCTTTCTTT	CAWSQGLPGTEAFF